This entry features one TCR beta chain sequence. The data are from a study of T cell responses to AZD1222 COVID-19 vaccine. The data were produced by immunoSEQ multiplex PCR, yet TCRdb's version contains in-frame clones alone and is incomplete. This table has around 180,000 clones, around 89% appearing once. The CDR3 loop spans 12 amino acids. CDR1 LGHNA and CDR2 YSLEER come from the germline V gene. V lost 3 bases to trimming and J lost 11 bases; unmatched junction nucleotides: 6. The source material was peripheral blood, sampled on day 0 of AZD1222 vaccination. This clonotype was sampled from an adult in good health. The chain combines TRBV4-3 with TRBJ1-1; the match to TRBD1 covers 7 bases. CDR3 loop: CASSHGQASAFF. CDR3 sequence (DNA): TGCGCCAGCAGCCACGGACAGGCATCGGCTTTCTTT.